This T cell receptor (beta chain) was recovered during a study of T cells after yellow fever vaccination. General study results and limits: Peaking faster, on day 5 versus 15, the secondary response was nonetheless weaker.

Using its own MiXCR run on the 5' RACE reads, TCRdb lists one record per CDR3 protein. The sample has 250,000 to 400,000 distinct CDR3 sequences, approximately 4% seen once. V was clipped by 5 bases and J by 1 base, with 11 bases between them. The CDR3 runs 14 residues. This clonotype was found a few times. The antigen is unknown. The sequence was collected from a man aged 18 to 29 who received the YFV17D yellow fever vaccine. The sample here was PBMCs, taken 15 days after the yellow fever booster vaccination. The V call is TRBV12-3 or TRBV12-4, the J call TRBJ1-1, with D hard to call. The CDR3 nucleotides read TGTGCCAGCAGTAAAATTACAGAGAACACTGAAGCTTTCTTT. Translating it yields CASSKITENTEAFF.